The clone carrying this TCR beta chain was seen ten or more times. Antigen unknown. In the original analysis: Construction of a distant-metastasis classifier for papillary thyroid cancer relied on CDR3 differences across clinicopathological groups. MiXCR was used by TCRdb to re-call the PCR reads. TCRdb, not the authors, supplied the V and J calls. Of roughly 90,000 clones detected, 15% appear once; the ten largest clones hold 3.6%. The entry originates in a study of metastatic and nonmetastatic thyroid tumors. Looking at the study overall: The comparison covered peripheral blood and tumor or nodule tissue in malignant and benign thyroid patients.

No treatment had been given to any patient before thyroid surgery. Points from the study as a whole: Versus benign nodules, malignant thyroid tumors reportedly had significantly higher TCR beta diversity, in blood and tumor.

Per germline, CDR1 MRHNA and CDR2 SNTAGT. CDR3 size: 20 residues. Trimming pared 3 bases from V and 5 bases from J, leaving 28 bases between. The clonotype was recovered from a female donor with papillary thyroid cancer or a benign thyroid nodule (not recorded which). Some clones in this sample may be carry-over from other donors' samples. The J gene is TRBJ2-2, the V gene TRBV6-4, with D possibly being TRBD1 or TRBD2 (7 bases each). The sequenced sample consisted of blood. CDR3 region: CASSEGGYATRQGQTGELFF. As DNA, the CDR3 is TGTGCCAGCAGTGAGGGGGGGTATGCGACGAGACAGGGACAAACCGGGGAGCTGTTTTTT.